The next 11 T cell receptor beta chains were all read from a single sample in a study of cytomegalovirus exposure and HLA in healthy donors. The PCR was carried out with 60 Vbeta primers and 13 Jbeta primers. The protocol was immunoSEQ multiplex PCR, while the TCRdb copy is restricted to in-frame clones and leaves out a portion. The data show approximately 100,000 clones, about 71% seen once. Material for sequencing was PBMCs. Receptors were obtained from a boy under 18 in good health and CMV-seronegative.

V gene TRBV27 combines with J gene TRBJ1-5; unclear D gene. Germline CDR1 MNHEY, CDR2 SMNVEV (reference sequence). Trimming shortened V by 7 bases and J by 2 bases, and 21 bases separated the two germline ends. The CDR3 length is 17 residues. The CDR3 region is CASTNYSDGVGNQPQHF. The CDR3 DNA reads as TGTGCCAGCACCAATTACTCGGACGGGGTGGGCAATCAGCCCCAGCATTTT.

This clone was seen a few times. The chain joins TRBV5-1 to TRBJ2-3; 10 bases fit TRBD2. The junction had 7 bases not matched to a gene; V was cut back by 0 bases and J by 3 bases. Germline values: CDR1 SGHRS, CDR2 YFSETQ. This CDR3 is built from 17 residues. The CDR3: CASSLAVAGGGTDTQYF. The CDR3 DNA follows: TGCGCCAGCAGCTTGGCCGTAGCGGGGGGTGGGACAGATACGCAGTATTTT. Full variable domain (remainder filled in from reference TRBV5-1 and TRBJ2-3): KAGVTQTPRYLIKTRGQQVTLSCSPISGHRSVSWYQQTPGQGLQFLFEYFSETQRNKGNFPGRFSGRQFSNSRSEMNVSTLELGDSALYLCASSLAVAGGGTDTQYFGPGTRLTVL.

V and J are TRBV30 and TRBJ2-5; no reliable D call. TRBJ2-7 matches the DNA end more closely, so the J call is doubtful. The CDR3 runs to 13 residues. The V gene's germline CDR1 is GTSNPN and CDR2 SVGIG (reference sequence). The CDR3 DNA follows: TGTGCCTGGAGTAACTCGAACGTCTACGAGCAGTACTTC. Protein sequence: CAWSNSNVYEQYF.

This clone appeared a single time. This chain links TRBV9 with TRBJ1-1, with a possible D match to TRBD1 (5 bases). The V gene lost 0 bases and the J gene lost 4 bases, with 13 bases spanning the gap. Germline V lookup: CDR1 SGDLS, CDR2 YYNGEE. The CDR3 runs 15 residues. The CDR3 sequence is CASSVAPGRGTEAFF. The CDR3 DNA is TGTGCCAGCAGCGTAGCCCCAGGGAGGGGCACTGAAGCTTTCTTT.

V usage is TRBV15 and J usage is TRBJ1-4; the D is unclear. Germline CDR1 reads LNHNV; CDR2 reads YYDKDF (reference sequence). This CDR3 comprises 13 residues. Trimming took off 5 bases at V and 2 bases at J, with 6 bases between the two ends. CDR3 protein: CATSRGTNEKLFF. CDR3 nucleotides: TGTGCCACCAGCCGGGGTACTAATGAAAAACTGTTTTTT.

V usage is TRBV18 and J usage is TRBJ1-2; D possibly corresponds to TRBD1 (6 bases). CDR3 length: 15 amino acids. Trimming took 0 bases from V and 3 from J, leaving 11 bases between them. Germline CDR1 and CDR2: KGHSH and LQKENI. CDR3 in DNA: TGTGCCAGCTCACCACCTCAGGGGTCCGACTATGGCTACACCTTC. Its protein product is CASSPPQGSDYGYTF.

This chain joins TRBV9 and TRBJ2-7; maybe TRBD1 (5 bases). Trimming pared 0 bases from V and 3 bases from J, leaving 13 bases between. The CDR3 loop spans 15 amino acids. Per the germline V gene, CDR1 is SGDLS and CDR2 is YYNGEE. CDR3 sequence: CASSVGGGNSYEQYF. As DNA, the CDR3 is TGTGCCAGCAGCGTAGGGGGCGGAAACAGCTACGAGCAGTACTTC. Using reference TRBV9 and TRBJ2-7 for the parts outside the CDR3, the full variable domain is DSGVTQTPKHLITATGQRVTLRCSPRSGDLSVYWYQQSLDQGLQFLIQYYNGEERAKGNILERFSAQQFPDLHSELNLSSLELGDSALYFCASSVGGGNSYEQYFGPGTRLTVT.

V is TRBV5-1 and J is TRBJ1-1, with 7 bases fitting TRBD1. The CDR3 covers 14 residues. The V gene end was trimmed by 5 bases and the J gene end by 0 bases; junction bases not matched to a gene: 4. The V gene's germline CDR1 is SGHRS and CDR2 YFSETQ. CDR3 bases: TGCGCCAGCAGTCAACAGGGGATGAACACTGAAGCTTTCTTT. Protein sequence: CASSQQGMNTEAFF. Together with reference TRBV5-1 and TRBJ1-1, the CDR3 gives the full variable domain: KAGVTQTPRYLIKTRGQQVTLSCSPISGHRSVSWYQQTPGQGLQFLFEYFSETQRNKGNFPGRFSGRQFSNSRSEMNVSTLELGDSALYLCASSQQGMNTEAFFGQGTRLTVV.

This clone was detected a few times. The CDR3 nucleotides read TGTGCCAGCAACCCCTCGGGACAGGACAATCAGCCCCAGCATTTT. Its translation: CASNPSGQDNQPQHF. This chain links TRBV28 with TRBJ1-5; TRBD1 matches at 8 bases. This CDR3 region has 15 residues. Looked up from germline, CDR1 is MDHEN and CDR2 is SYDVKM. The ends lost 7 bases at V and 3 bases at J; junction bases unmatched: 8.

This clone turned up a few times. The chain combines TRBV19 with TRBJ2-7; 8 bases map to TRBD1. V gave up 6 bases and J gave up 10 bases; unmatched junction bases: 14. This CDR3 has 14 residues. Germline V lookup: CDR1 LNHDA, CDR2 SQIVND (reference sequence). The chain's CDR3 is CASSQPGQATIQYF. As DNA, the CDR3 is TGTGCCAGTAGCCAACCGGGACAGGCGACCATCCAGTACTTC. The whole variable domain, filled in from reference TRBV19 and TRBJ2-7, reads DGGITQSPKYLFRKEGQNVTLSCEQNLNHDAMYWYRQDPGQGLRLIYYSQIVNDFQKGDIAEGYSVSREKKESFPLTVTSAQKNPTAFYLCASSQPGQATIQYFGPGTRLTVT.

In its sample, this clone was seen a few times. The chain uses TRBV5-1 and TRBJ1-1, with a tentative D call TRBD1 (5 bases). The CDR3 loop spans 14 amino acids. Germline CDR1 SGHRS, CDR2 YFSETQ. The germline V and J ends were trimmed by 3 bases and 3 bases, with 12 bases remaining between them. CDR3: CASSSPGGDTEAFF. The CDR3, as DNA: TGCGCCAGCAGCTCCCCCGGGGGAGACACTGAAGCTTTCTTT.